The T cell receptor beta chain described here comes from a study of neurological immune-mediated disorders. Notes on the study in general: Patients with HTLV-1-associated myelopathy had the highest level of TCR clonal expansion, whereas patients with multiple sclerosis had the lowest level, falling beneath the level found in healthy controls.

Synthesis of cDNA was carried out by template-switch 5'RACE. The reaction used 10-nucleotide random UMIs. Over 180 million TCR-beta sequences from 15-18 subjects were obtained in each sequencing run. Using its own MiXCR run on the 5' RACE reads, TCRdb lists one record per CDR3 protein. There are 100,000 to 150,000 distinct CDR3 sequences in the sample; roughly 3.2% occur only once, and 1.3% lies in the top ten. This clonotype was detected ten times or more. The antigen remains undetermined. The germline V and J ends were trimmed by 4 bases and 10 bases, with 19 bases remaining between them. The CDR3 runs to 15 residues. The germline V gene has CDR1 SGHTA and CDR2 FQGNSA.

This chain links TRBV7-2 with TRBJ1-4; D perhaps matches TRBD1 (5 bases). The sample consisted of PBMCs. The clonotype was recovered from a woman aged 30 to 39 with multiple sclerosis. CDR3 residues: CASSSGGGGEGKLFF. The DNA of the CDR3 is TGTGCCAGCAGCTCCGGAGGTGGAGGGGAAGGAAAACTGTTTTTT. The variable domain in full, with the rest retrieved from reference TRBV7-2 and TRBJ1-4, is GAGVSQSPSNKVTEKGKDVELRCDPISGHTALYWYRQSLGQGLEFLIYFQGNSAPDKSGLPSDRFSAERTGGSVSTLTIQRTQQEDSAVYLCASSSGGGGEGKLFFGSGTQLSVL.